The clone carrying this TCR beta chain was recorded once. Its antigen is unidentified. The entry originates in a study of regulatory T cells in long-lasting Graves disease. General study results and limits: Patients with persistent disease shared some 2,500 public clonotypes, outpacing the approximately 950 shared by new patients.

Library construction for TCR beta used iRepertoire HTBI primers and Arm-PCR of CDR3 regions. One entry per CDR3 protein, called by TCRdb with MiXCR from the multiplex PCR reads. The sample comprises 200,000 to 250,000 distinct CDR3 sequences, 20% to 25% of which are singletons, and approximately 14% rests with the top ten. Germline trimming cut 6 bases from V and 0 bases from J; bases unmatched to any gene: 7. The CDR3 runs 16 residues. As for time point: newly diagnosed GD, antithyroid drugs for less than 3 months. Extracted PBMC RNA gave rise to the TCR library. This specimen was peripheral blood mononuclear cells (PBMCs), taken at new diagnosis, from a patient treated with antithyroid drugs. This rearrangement joins TRBV12-3 or TRBV12-4 to TRBJ2-1; 8 nucleotides align to TRBD2. This clonotype originated in a female donor with Graves disease. This CDR3 reads CASSPPLAASYNEQFF. In DNA, the CDR3 is TGTGCCAGCAGCCCTCCACTAGCGGCCTCCTACAATGAGCAGTTCTTC.